Sequencing of this T cell receptor beta chain was carried out in a study of blood T cell repertoires in COVID-19. Only in-frame clones appear in the TCRdb table, and some are missing; sequencing was by immunoSEQ multiplex PCR. This sample has around 60,000 clones; 90% occur once, and the top ten carry about 12%. Sequenced input: peripheral blood. This clonotype was obtained from a man aged 55 to 70 with active COVID-19.

DNA for the CDR3: TGTGCCAGCAGTCCCCGACAGGGTGGCGGTCTTTGGGGCTACACCTTC. This codes for CASSPRQGGGLWGYTF. The chain recombines TRBV6-2 or TRBV6-3 with TRBJ1-2; TRBD1 matches at 7 bases. The CDR3 spans 16 residues. CDR1 is MNHEY, CDR2 SVGEGT, per germline. Trimming took 5 bases from V and 8 from J; bases not matched to a gene: 17.